This T cell receptor beta chain was found in a study of T-cell reconstitution after alpha-beta-depleted transplantation in children. This clonotype has only a few counts. Unique molecular identifiers were incorporated into the prepared TCRbeta library. TCRdb recomputed calls from the PCR reads with MiXCR, one row per CDR3 protein. The data show 420,000 or so distinct CDR3 sequences, with approximately 10% seen just once and roughly 5% held by the top ten. CDR3 length equals 17 residues. V lost 0 bases and J lost 9, with 18 bases in between. The germline gives CDR1 MNHEY, CDR2 SVGAGI. The sample in question was PBMCs from the stem cell graft donor, obtained from the stem cell graft. J is TRBJ1-6 and V is TRBV6-5; D is unresolved. The TCR comes from a human donor who donated a stem cell graft to a child with acute myeloid leukemia. The CDR3 sequence: CASSYSSSPGSTSPLHF. The CDR3 DNA sequence: TGTGCCAGCAGTTACTCGAGCAGTCCAGGCTCAACTTCACCCCTCCACTTT.